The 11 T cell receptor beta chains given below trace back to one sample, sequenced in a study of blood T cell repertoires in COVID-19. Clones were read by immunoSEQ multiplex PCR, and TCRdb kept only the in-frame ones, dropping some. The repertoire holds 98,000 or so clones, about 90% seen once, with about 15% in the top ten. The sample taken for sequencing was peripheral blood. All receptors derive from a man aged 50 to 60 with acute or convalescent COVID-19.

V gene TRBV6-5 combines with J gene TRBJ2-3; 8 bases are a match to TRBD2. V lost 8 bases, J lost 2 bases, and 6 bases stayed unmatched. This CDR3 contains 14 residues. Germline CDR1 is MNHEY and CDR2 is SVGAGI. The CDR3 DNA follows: TGTGCCAGCGGGTTAGCGGGATACACAGATACGCAGTATTTT. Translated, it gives CASGLAGYTDTQYF.

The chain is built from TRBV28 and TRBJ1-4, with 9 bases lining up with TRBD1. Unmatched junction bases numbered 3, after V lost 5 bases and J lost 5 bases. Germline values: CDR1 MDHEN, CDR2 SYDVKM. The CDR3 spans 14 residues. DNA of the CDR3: TGTGCCAGCAGTGTGACAGGGGGAAATGAAAAACTGTTTTTT. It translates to CASSVTGGNEKLFF.

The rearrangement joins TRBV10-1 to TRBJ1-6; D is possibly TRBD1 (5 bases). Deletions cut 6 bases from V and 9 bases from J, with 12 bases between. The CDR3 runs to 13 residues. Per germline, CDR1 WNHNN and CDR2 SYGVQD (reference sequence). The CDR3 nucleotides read TGCGCCAGCAGCCTAAAAAGGGGTTCACCCCTCCACTTT. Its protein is CASSLKRGSPLHF.

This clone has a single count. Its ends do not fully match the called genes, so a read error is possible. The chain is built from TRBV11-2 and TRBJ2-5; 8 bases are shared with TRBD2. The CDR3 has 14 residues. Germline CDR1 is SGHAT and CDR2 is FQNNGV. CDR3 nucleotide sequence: TGTGCCAGCAGCTTAGATCAAGTTAGCGGGATTCGGAACTTC. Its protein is CASSLDQVSGIRNF.

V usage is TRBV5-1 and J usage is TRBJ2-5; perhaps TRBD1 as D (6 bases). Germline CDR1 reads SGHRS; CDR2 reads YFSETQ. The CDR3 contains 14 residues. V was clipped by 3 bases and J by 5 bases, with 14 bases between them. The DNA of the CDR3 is TGCGCCAGCAGCTCAACAGGGAACAGGGAGACCCAGTACTTC. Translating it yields CASSSTGNRETQYF.

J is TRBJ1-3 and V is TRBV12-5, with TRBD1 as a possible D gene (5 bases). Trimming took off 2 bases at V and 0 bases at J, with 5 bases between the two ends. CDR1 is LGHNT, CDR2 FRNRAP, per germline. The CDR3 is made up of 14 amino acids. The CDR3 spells CASGLTGSGNTIYF. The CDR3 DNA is TGTGCTAGTGGTTTGACAGGCTCTGGAAACACCATATATTTT.

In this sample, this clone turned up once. CDR3 protein: CASRDRVVQPQHF. The CDR3 nucleotides read TGTGCCAGTAGAGACAGGGTAGTACAGCCCCAGCATTTT. The chain links TRBV19 to TRBJ1-5; TRBD1 aligns across 7 bases. This CDR3 is built from 13 residues. V was pared by 6 bases and J by 7 bases, with 6 bases of the junction left unmatched. In germline, CDR1 is LNHDA, CDR2 SQIVND (reference sequence). Complete variable domain (other parts from reference TRBV19 and TRBJ1-5): DGGITQSPKYLFRKEGQNVTLSCEQNLNHDAMYWYRQDPGQGLRLIYYSQIVNDFQKGDIAEGYSVSREKKESFPLTVTSAQKNPTAFYLCASRDRVVQPQHFGDGTRLSIL.

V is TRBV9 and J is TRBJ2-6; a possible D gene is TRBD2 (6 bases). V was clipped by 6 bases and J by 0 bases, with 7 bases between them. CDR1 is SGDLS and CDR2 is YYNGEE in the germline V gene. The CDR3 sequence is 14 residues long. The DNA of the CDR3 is TGTGCCAGCAAGGAGGGCTCTGGGGCCAACGTCCTGACTTTC. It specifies CASKEGSGANVLTF.

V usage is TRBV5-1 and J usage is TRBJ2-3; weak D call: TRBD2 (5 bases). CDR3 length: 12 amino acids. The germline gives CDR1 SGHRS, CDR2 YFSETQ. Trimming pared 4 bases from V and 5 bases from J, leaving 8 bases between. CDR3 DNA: TGCGCCAGCAGCAGGGCGGGAGATACGCAGTATTTT. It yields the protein CASSRAGDTQYF.

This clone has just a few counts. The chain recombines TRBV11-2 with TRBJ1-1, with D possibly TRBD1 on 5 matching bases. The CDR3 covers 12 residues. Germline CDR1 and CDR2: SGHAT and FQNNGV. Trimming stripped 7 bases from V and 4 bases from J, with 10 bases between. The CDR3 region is CASKPGGTEAFF. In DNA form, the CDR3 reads TGTGCCAGCAAACCGGGGGGCACTGAAGCTTTCTTT. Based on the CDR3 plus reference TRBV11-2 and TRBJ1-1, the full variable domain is EAGVAQSPRYKIIEKRQSVAFWCNPISGHATLYWYQQILGQGPKLLIQFQNNGVVDDSQLPKDRFSAERLKGVDSTLKIQPAKLEDSAVYLCASKPGGTEAFFGQGTRLTVV.

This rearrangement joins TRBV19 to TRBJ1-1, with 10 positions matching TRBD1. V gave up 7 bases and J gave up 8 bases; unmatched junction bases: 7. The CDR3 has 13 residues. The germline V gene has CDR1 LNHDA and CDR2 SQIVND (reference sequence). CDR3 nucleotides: TGTGCCAGTACTCGGGACAGGGGTTTCGAAGCTTTCTTT. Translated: CASTRDRGFEAFF.